Included here is one T cell receptor (beta chain) sequence, with context. The antigen remains unidentified. In germline, CDR1 is MDHEN, CDR2 SYDVKM. V lost 6 bases, J lost 6 bases, and 9 bases stayed unmatched. CDR3 length: 15 amino acids. Method: immunoSEQ multiplex PCR; TCRdb's copy keeps in-frame clones and lacks some. The repertoire holds about 990,000 clones, with 70% to 80% as singletons. This specimen comes from a study of shared clonotypes between healthy human individuals. The study, taken as a whole, reports: Relative to memory subsets, naive subsets generally showed larger estimated richness. Relative to clonotypes present in all four donors, those not shared had lower generation probabilities.

Sequenced sample: memory CD4+ T cells from PBMCs. Specified subset: CD45RA-negative fraction. This chain connects TRBV28 to TRBJ1-5, with 9 nucleotides matching TRBD1. This TCR came from a man between 18 and 35 years old in good health. Some clones in this sample may be carry-over from other donors' samples. The CDR3: CASSPGQGRGQPQHF. In DNA, the CDR3 is TGTGCCAGCAGCCCGGGACAGGGAAGGGGTCAGCCCCAGCATTTT.